Presented here are 26 T cell receptor beta chains from one specimen sequenced in a study of patients and donors after allogeneic stem cell transplantation. TCRdb re-analysed the RT-PCR reads in MiXCR, keeping a single row per CDR3 protein. This sample has fewer than 250,000 distinct CDR3 sequences, with 13% to 15% found just once. The sample was blood, either unsorted or a sorted T cell fraction (not recorded which). All receptors come from a human donor who was either an allogeneic HSCT recipient or a stem cell or donor lymphocyte infusion donor (not recorded which). It is not recorded whose cells these are; they may come from a transplant donor.

This clonotype was counted ten times or more. The chain uses TRBV19 and TRBJ2-2, with unresolved D. The germline CDR1 and CDR2 sequences are LNHDA and SQIVND (reference sequence). V lost 5 bases and J 3 bases, leaving 10 bases between the germline ends. The CDR3 length is 14 residues. The CDR3: CASSGDRDTGELFF. The CDR3 DNA follows: TGTGCCAGTAGTGGGGATAGGGACACCGGGGAGCTGTTTTTT.

The gene calls are TRBV5-1 and TRBJ2-7, with 8 bases aligning to TRBD2. CDR1 and CDR2 (germline): SGHRS, YFSETQ. The CDR3 is made up of 16 amino acids. The V gene end was trimmed by 2 bases and the J gene end by 0 bases; junction bases not matched to a gene: 7. CDR3: CASSLYQRGSSYEQYF. The CDR3 coding sequence is TGCGCCAGCAGCTTATATCAGCGGGGGAGCTCCTACGAGCAGTACTTC.

This clonotype has a handful of counts. CDR3 DNA sequence: TGTGCCAGCAGTCCCAACCGAGCGCTGGGGGCCAATGAGCAGTTCTTC. This codes for CASSPNRALGANEQFF. The chain is built from TRBV28 and TRBJ2-1, with TRBD1 as a possible D gene (6 bases). With 5 bases removed from V and 6 bases from J, the gap between germline ends came to 20 bases. The CDR3 runs 16 residues. Germline CDR1 MDHEN, CDR2 SYDVKM.

The table lists this clonotype with a few counts. The chain employs TRBV3-1 and TRBJ2-2; D is perhaps TRBD2 (7 bases). V lost 2 bases and J lost 3, with 13 bases in between. The CDR3 is 16 residues long. CDR1 LGHDT and CDR2 YNNKEL come from the germline V gene (reference sequence). CDR3 DNA sequence: TGTGCCAGCAGCCAAAGAACCGGGGGGCACACCGGGGAGCTGTTTTTT. This encodes CASSQRTGGHTGELFF. Using reference TRBV3-1 and TRBJ2-2 for the parts outside the CDR3, the full variable domain is DTAVSQTPKYLVTQMGNDKSIKCEQNLGHDTMYWYKQDSKKFLKIMFSYNNKELIINETVPNRFSPKSPDKAHLNLHINSLELGDSAVYFCASSQRTGGHTGELFFGEGSRLTVL.

A few counts support this clonotype. The chain links TRBV20-1 to TRBJ1-2, with 9 positions matching TRBD1. This CDR3 is built from 14 residues. V lost 5 bases and J lost 2; bases outside the gene matches: 6. Germline V lookup: CDR1 DFQATT, CDR2 SNEGSKA (reference sequence). CDR3 sequence (DNA): TGCAGTGCTTTTGGACAGGGGATAAACTATGGCTACACCTTC. It codes for CSAFGQGINYGYTF.

This clonotype was counted at least ten times. The chain combines TRBV5-6 with TRBJ2-7; D gene ambiguous. V was shortened by 2 bases and J by 3 bases, with 9 bases between the two germline ends. The CDR3 sequence is 13 residues long. The V gene's germline CDR1 is SGHDT and CDR2 YYEEEE. In DNA form, the CDR3 reads TGTGCCAGCAGCTTCAGTCGCGGCTACGAGCAGTACTTC. This codes for CASSFSRGYEQYF. Supplemented by reference TRBV5-6 and TRBJ2-7, the full variable domain reads DAGVTQSPTHLIKTRGQQVTLRCSPKSGHDTVSWYQQALGQGPQFIFQYYEEEERQRGNFPDRFSGHQFPNYSSELNVNALLLGDSALYLCASSFSRGYEQYFGPGTRLTVT.

The rearrangement joins TRBV5-5 to TRBJ2-3; D is unresolved. Germline CDR1 and CDR2: SGHKS and YYEKEE (reference sequence). The CDR3 is 13 residues long. V was shortened by 1 base and J by 0 bases, with 3 bases between the two germline ends. The CDR3 DNA reads as TGTGCCAGCAGCTTGACGAGCACAGATACGCAGTATTTT. Encoded protein: CASSLTSTDTQYF.

The chain combines TRBV14 with TRBJ2-7; a possible D gene is TRBD2 (6 bases). The CDR3 length is 15 residues. V was clipped by 6 bases and J by 1 base, with 16 bases between them. Germline assignment: CDR1 SGHDN and CDR2 FVKESK. CDR3 bases: TGTGCCAGCAGTACGGGACTGGCGGGGTCCTACGAGCAGTACTTC. It encodes CASSTGLAGSYEQYF.

At least ten counts were recorded for this clonotype. This chain joins TRBV10-3 and TRBJ1-3; D not resolved. CDR3 length equals 16 residues. Germline V gene lookup returns CDR1 ENHRY and CDR2 SYGVKD. V dropped 5 bases and J dropped 2 bases, with 16 bases sitting between them. The CDR3 DNA follows: TGTGCCATCAGTTCGGACCTGGTTTTTGCTGGAAACACCATATATTTT. This encodes CAISSDLVFAGNTIYF.

The chain couples TRBV3-1 to TRBJ1-2; D unresolved. CDR1 and CDR2 from the germline V gene are LGHDT and YNNKEL (reference sequence). This CDR3 is 13 amino acids long. With 4 bases removed from V and 3 bases from J, the gap between germline ends came to 9 bases. The CDR3 sequence is CASSLPGYYGYTF. The CDR3, as DNA: TGTGCCAGCAGCCTCCCAGGCTACTATGGCTACACCTTC.

V is TRBV11-2 and J is TRBJ2-3; 12 bases line up with TRBD2. The CDR3 length is 18 residues. Per the germline V gene, CDR1 is SGHAT and CDR2 is FQNNGV. Losses at the gene ends were 5 bases for V and 5 bases for J; bases not matched to a gene: 14. Here the CDR3 DNA reads TGTGCCAGCAGCCCAACAGGATGGGGGACTAGCGGGCTAGATACGCAGTATTTT. This gives the protein CASSPTGWGTSGLDTQYF.

This clonotype was observed a handful of times. The chain is built from TRBV5-1 and TRBJ2-7; possibly TRBD1 or TRBD2 for D (5 bases each). V was pared by 1 base and J by 5 bases, with 19 bases between. The length of the CDR3 is 16 residues. Per germline, CDR1 SGHRS and CDR2 YFSETQ. CDR3 loop: CASSLSWATGPHEQYF. The CDR3 nucleotides are TGCGCCAGCAGCTTGTCCTGGGCCACGGGACCCCACGAGCAGTACTTC.

This clonotype was seen only a few times. The gene calls are TRBV6-1 and TRBJ1-5; no reliable D call. CDR3 length: 14 amino acids. V lost 4 bases to trimming and J lost 2 bases, with 9 bases between them. The germline V gene has CDR1 MNHNS and CDR2 SASEGT. The DNA for the CDR3 is TGTGCCAGCAGTGTCAGGCTAGGCAATCAGCCCCAGCATTTT. Translation gives CASSVRLGNQPQHF.

This chain joins TRBV25-1 and TRBJ2-7; unclear D gene. Germline CDR1 MGHDK, CDR2 SYGVNS. This CDR3 comprises 12 residues. The V end was cut by 5 bases, the J end by 0 bases, with 5 bases between. The CDR3 region has the DNA TGTGCCAGCAGTTGGAACTCCTACGAGCAGTACTTC. It is translated as CASSWNSYEQYF.

This clonotype was recorded at least ten times. J is TRBJ1-1 and V is TRBV5-1; TRBD1 aligns across 10 bases. This CDR3 comprises 15 residues. CDR1 is SGHRS, CDR2 YFSETQ, per germline. The junction had 4 bases not matched to a gene; V was cut back by 2 bases and J by 3 bases. The CDR3 region has the DNA TGCGCCAGCAGCTTACGGGACAGGGGTGACACTGAAGCTTTCTTT. Its translation is CASSLRDRGDTEAFF. Supplemented by reference TRBV5-1 and TRBJ1-1, the full variable domain reads KAGVTQTPRYLIKTRGQQVTLSCSPISGHRSVSWYQQTPGQGLQFLFEYFSETQRNKGNFPGRFSGRQFSNSRSEMNVSTLELGDSALYLCASSLRDRGDTEAFFGQGTRLTVV.

The chain uses TRBV5-1 and TRBJ2-7; TRBD1 matches 10 bases. The germline gives CDR1 SGHRS, CDR2 YFSETQ. The V segment lost 4 bases and the J segment 7 bases; nucleotides outside the gene matches: 5. This CDR3 region has 13 residues. CDR3 coding DNA: TGCGCCAGCAGCCCCGGACAGGGGGAAGAGCAGTACTTC. This translates into CASSPGQGEEQYF. Filled out from reference TRBV5-1 and TRBJ2-7, the complete variable domain reads KAGVTQTPRYLIKTRGQQVTLSCSPISGHRSVSWYQQTPGQGLQFLFEYFSETQRNKGNFPGRFSGRQFSNSRSEMNVSTLELGDSALYLCASSPGQGEEQYFGPGTRLTVT.

This clonotype was seen a few times. CDR3 amino acids: CASKQGGYEQYF. For the CDR3, the DNA is TGTGCCAGTAAACAGGGGGGCTACGAGCAGTACTTC. The J gene is TRBJ2-7, the V gene TRBV11-2, with TRBD1 matching over 8 bases. In germline, CDR1 is SGHAT, CDR2 FQNNGV. The CDR3 length is 12 residues. Unmatched junction bases numbered 4, after V lost 9 bases and J lost 3 bases.

The chain couples TRBV30 to TRBJ1-2; D gene ambiguous. Germline V gene sequence: CDR1 GTSNPN, CDR2 SVGIG (reference sequence). Trimming took off 3 bases at V and 0 bases at J, with 11 bases between the two ends. The CDR3 spans 14 residues. The CDR3 bases are TGTGCCTGGAGCTCCATCGGGGCTAACTATGGCTACACCTTC. This encodes CAWSSIGANYGYTF.

The CDR3 region is CAWAILGGNTEAFF. CDR3 DNA sequence: TGTGCCTGGGCAATTCTCGGGGGGAACACTGAAGCTTTCTTT. V and J are TRBV30 and TRBJ1-1, with a tentative D call TRBD1 (5 bases). Trimming cost V 5 bases and J 1 base, with 14 bases left between them. The CDR3 is made up of 14 amino acids. Germline values: CDR1 GTSNPN, CDR2 SVGIG (reference sequence).

This clonotype was seen ten or more times. The gene calls are TRBV5-1 and TRBJ2-3, with D possibly matching TRBD2 (5 bases). The V end lost 4 bases, the J end lost 1 base, and 10 bases lay between the germline ends. The length of the CDR3 is 14 residues. Looked up from germline, CDR1 is SGHRS and CDR2 is YFSETQ. CDR3 loop: CASSGGTRTDTQYF. For the CDR3, the DNA is TGCGCCAGCAGCGGAGGTACCCGCACAGATACGCAGTATTTT.

The chain recombines TRBV10-3 with TRBJ2-7, with D perhaps TRBD1 (6 bases). CDR3 size: 13 residues. Germline values: CDR1 ENHRY, CDR2 SYGVKD. Between the trimmed V and J ends, which lost 5 bases and 2 bases, there was a span of 10 bases. This CDR3 reads CAISLTGTYEQYF. CDR3 nucleotide sequence: TGTGCCATCAGTCTCACAGGGACCTACGAGCAGTACTTC.

This clonotype has at least ten counts. The V call is TRBV12-3 or TRBV12-4, the J call TRBJ2-5, with 7 nucleotides matching TRBD1. CDR3 length: 13 amino acids. Losses at the gene ends were 3 bases for V and 4 bases for J; bases not matched to a gene: 2. The CDR3 DNA is TGTGCCAGCAGTTTGCCAGGGGGAGAGACCCAGTACTTC. This sequence encodes CASSLPGGETQYF.

The chain employs TRBV20-1 and TRBJ2-1, with 12 bases aligning to TRBD1. Per the germline V gene, CDR1 is DFQATT and CDR2 is SNEGSKA (reference sequence). The CDR3 is 15 residues long. J gave up 3 bases and V 6 bases, and 6 bases lay outside the gene matches. CDR3 residues: CSAEGTGGFYNEQFF. The CDR3 nucleotides are TGCAGTGCCGAAGGGACAGGGGGCTTCTACAATGAGCAGTTCTTC.

The chain recombines TRBV2 with TRBJ2-7, with D possibly matching TRBD2 (5 bases). Germline V lookup: CDR1 SNHLY, CDR2 FYNNEI. The V gene lost 6 bases and the J gene lost 12 bases, with 15 bases spanning the gap. The CDR3 is 11 amino acids. CDR3 residues: CASRSAGVGYF. The CDR3 DNA reads TGTGCCAGCAGGTCCGCGGGTGTGGGGTACTTC.

This clonotype occurred a few times. The rearrangement links TRBV6-1 to TRBJ1-2; possibly TRBD1 for D (6 bases). Germline V CDR1 and CDR2: MNHNS, SASEGT. The V end was cut by 6 bases, the J end by 5 bases, with 19 bases between. The CDR3 runs 15 residues. In DNA, the CDR3 is TGTGCCAGCAGATCCGGGACAACTTTGGCTTATGGCTACACCTTC. Translating it yields CASRSGTTLAYGYTF.

V gene TRBV12-3 or TRBV12-4 combines with J gene TRBJ1-5, with D perhaps matching TRBD1 (6 bases). The length of the CDR3 is 16 residues. V was shortened by 5 bases and J by 2 bases, with 16 bases between the two germline ends. CDR3 DNA sequence: TGTGCCAGCAGTCAGATACAGGGAGGTCGCAATCAGCCCCAGCATTTT. Protein sequence: CASSQIQGGRNQPQHF.